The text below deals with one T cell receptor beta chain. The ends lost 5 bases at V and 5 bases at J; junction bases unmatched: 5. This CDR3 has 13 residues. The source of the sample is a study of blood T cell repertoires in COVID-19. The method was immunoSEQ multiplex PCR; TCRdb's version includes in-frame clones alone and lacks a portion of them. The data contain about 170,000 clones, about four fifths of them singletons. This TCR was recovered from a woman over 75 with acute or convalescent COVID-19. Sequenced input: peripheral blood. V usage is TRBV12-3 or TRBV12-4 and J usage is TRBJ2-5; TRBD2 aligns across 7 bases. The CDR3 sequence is CASSPPRGETQYF. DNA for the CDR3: TGTGCCAGCAGTCCACCGCGGGGGGAGACCCAGTACTTC.